This is a list of T cell receptor beta chains from one sample in a study of T-cell memory formation after mild COVID-19. TCRdb used MiXCR to reprocess the 5' RACE reads, holding one entry per CDR3 protein. Of approximately 480,000 distinct CDR3 sequences listed, 15% to 20% are singletons. Sequencing used PBMCs or a T cell subset sorted from them (not recorded which). The receptors derive from an adult woman who had mild COVID-19 (a few samples of this study predate the infection). Cell type and time point are not known. CDR3s include the opening cysteine and the closing phenylalanine or tryptophan. D genes are given only for firm matches. Clone size is stated in some rows and not others, as once, few, many or a class when expanded.

cdr3_nt cdr3_aa j_call clone_size d_call v_call
TGTGCCAGCAGCTTGGAGGCAGGGCGGGTGAACACTGAAGCTTTCTTT CASSLEAGRVNTEAFF TRBJ1-1 many . TRBV5-6
TGCGCCAGCAGCCAAGAGACTAGCTGGGGTTCCACAGATACGCAGTATTTT CASSQETSWGSTDTQYF TRBJ2-3 . TRBD2 TRBV4-1
TGTGCCAGCATCTTAGGAGACTCTGGAAACACCATATATTTT CASILGDSGNTIYF TRBJ1-3 . . TRBV11-2
TGCGCCAGCAGCGTTGGGTTCGGCGGGGATACGCAGTATTTT CASSVGFGGDTQYF TRBJ2-3 . . TRBV5-1
TGTGCCAGTAGTATAGACGAGGATTTGAACACTGAAGCTTTCTTT CASSIDEDLNTEAFF TRBJ1-1 . . TRBV19
TGCAGCGTTGCTTTCTGGGACCTTCAGACCTCAGAGACCCAGTACTTC CSVAFWDLQTSETQYF TRBJ2-5 few . TRBV29-1
TGTGCCAGCAAGCTACTAGCGGGGGGGGCCCAAGCCAAAAACATTCAGTACTTC CASKLLAGGAQAKNIQYF TRBJ2-4 few TRBD2 TRBV2
TGTGCCAGCTTCGACAGGGCTAATGAAAAACTGTTTTTT CASFDRANEKLFF TRBJ1-4 . TRBD1 TRBV7-9
TGTGCCAGCCGGATAAGTCTCCGGGACAGCAATGAGCAGTTCTTC CASRISLRDSNEQFF TRBJ2-1 . TRBD1 TRBV2
TGCGCCAGCAGCCACCTCGGACAGGGGGCCTACTACGAGCAGTACTTC CASSHLGQGAYYEQYF TRBJ2-7 few TRBD1 TRBV4-1
TGTGCCAGCAGCCACAGGACGGGGTCCTATAATTCACCCCTCCACTTT CASSHRTGSYNSPLHF TRBJ1-6 few . TRBV3-1
TGTGCCAGCAGCTTAGGAGCGGGGATTTGGACCCAGTACTTC CASSLGAGIWTQYF TRBJ2-5 . TRBD2 TRBV7-9
TGTGCCACCAGTGATTTTCTGGGAACCGGGGAGCTGTTTTTT CATSDFLGTGELFF TRBJ2-2 . . TRBV24-1
TGTGCCAGCAGTTTGTCAAGCGCCCGCACAGATACGCAGTATTTT CASSLSSARTDTQYF TRBJ2-3 few . TRBV12-3/TRBV12-4
TGTGCCAGCAGACCCAGGGCCTCCTACGAGCAGTACTTC CASRPRASYEQYF TRBJ2-7 . . TRBV6-1
TGTGCCAGCAGTTTGGCAGGGGGCCTAGTGGGCTATGGCTACACCTTC CASSLAGGLVGYGYTF TRBJ1-2 . TRBD1 TRBV27
TGCGCCAGCAGCTTGGGGGACAGGGCAACAGATACGCAGTATTTT CASSLGDRATDTQYF TRBJ2-3 many TRBD1 TRBV5-1
TGCAGTGCTAGCGGGGGGGTGAATGAGCAGTTCTTC CSASGGVNEQFF TRBJ2-1 few TRBD2 TRBV20-1
TGCAGTGCTAGAAAGGATCCGGGACCAGGAGCTTTCTTT CSARKDPGPGAFF TRBJ1-1 many . TRBV20-1
TGTGCCAGCAGTTTAGGGAAACCTGAGCAGTTCTTC CASSLGKPEQFF TRBJ2-1 once . TRBV5-6
TGCGCCAGCAGCTTGAGACAGGGAGCCTTTACTAACTATGGCTACACCTTC CASSLRQGAFTNYGYTF TRBJ1-2 few TRBD1 TRBV5-1
TGTGCCACCAGCAGAGCCGAACGGAGCTTTCCTAGCACAGATACGCAGTATTTT CATSRAERSFPSTDTQYF TRBJ2-3 few . TRBV15
TGTGCCAGCAGCTTTGAGTTTACCTACGAGCAGTACTTC CASSFEFTYEQYF TRBJ2-7 . . TRBV5-5
TGTGCCAGCAGCTTAGGTCGGGCGGAGAAGCAGTTCTTC CASSLGRAEKQFF TRBJ2-1 few . TRBV11-2
TGTGCCACCAGCCCATGGAGACAGGGGAATTATGGCTACACCTTC CATSPWRQGNYGYTF TRBJ1-2 few TRBD1 TRBV15
TGTGCCAGCAGCCGCGCCGGGGTCGAGCAGTACTTC CASSRAGVEQYF TRBJ2-7 . . TRBV7-9
TGCAGTGCTCTCAGGACAGGGGATGAAAAACTGTTTTTT CSALRTGDEKLFF TRBJ1-4 . TRBD1 TRBV20-1
TGTGCCAGCAGCTCCAACAGGGGAAAGAATGAAAAACTGTTTTTT CASSSNRGKNEKLFF TRBJ1-4 . TRBD1 TRBV7-8
TGTGCCAGCAGAGAAGGAGGGGCGGGTGAAAAACTGTTTTTT CASREGGAGEKLFF TRBJ1-4 . . TRBV6-5
TGTGCCAGCAGCTTACTAGCGGGAGTAAGCATTCAGTACTTC CASSLLAGVSIQYF TRBJ2-4 . TRBD2 TRBV7-9
TGTGCCAGCAGCTTGTCGGCAGGGGCGGGTCAAGAGACCCAGTACTTC CASSLSAGAGQETQYF TRBJ2-5 few . TRBV5-5
TGTGCCAGCAGCTCCGGATATCTGTGGGGACAGACGAATCATGATACGCAGTATTTT CASSSGYLWGQTNHDTQYF TRBJ2-3 few TRBD1 TRBV13
TGCGCCAGCAGCCCCGGGACAGGGATCATCTGGGAGCTGTTTTTT CASSPGTGIIWELFF TRBJ2-2 . TRBD1 TRBV4-1
TGCAGTGCTCTAGCGGGGGGGCCCTACAATGAGCAGTTCTTC CSALAGGPYNEQFF TRBJ2-1 . TRBD2 TRBV20-1
TGTGCCAGCAGTTACGGGAAAGGGGAGACCCAGTACTTC CASSYGKGETQYF TRBJ2-5 few . TRBV6-5
TGTGCCAGCAGTTTCGGACTAGAGGGTAATGAGCAGTTCTTC CASSFGLEGNEQFF TRBJ2-1 . TRBD2 TRBV6-5
TGTGCCAGCAGCTTAGCGCTTGGCAGGGAAGGCGAGCAGTACTTC CASSLALGREGEQYF TRBJ2-7 . . TRBV7-9
TGCGCCAGCAGCCAAGGGGGGTGGGCGAACACTGAAGCTTTCTTT CASSQGGWANTEAFF TRBJ1-1 once . TRBV4-1
TGTGCCAGCAGTTTATGGGGCCTGAACACTGAAGCTTTCTTT CASSLWGLNTEAFF TRBJ1-1 few . TRBV27
TGTGCCAGCAGCTTAGGGGGACTTAACAATGAGCAGTTCTTC CASSLGGLNNEQFF TRBJ2-1 . . TRBV7-2
TGTGCCACCAGCAAAGGAGATTCCAAAAACATTCAGTACTTC CATSKGDSKNIQYF TRBJ2-4 . . TRBV15
TGCGCCAGCAGCTCCCGGGACAGGGTGAGGAACACTGAAGCTTTCTTT CASSSRDRVRNTEAFF TRBJ1-1 . TRBD1 TRBV5-1
TGTGCCAGCAGCTACCCCCGCCCCTCTGGGGCCAACGTCCTGACTTTC CASSYPRPSGANVLTF TRBJ2-6 few . TRBV28
TGTGCCAGCAGCCAAGGGAACATTCAGTACTTC CASSQGNIQYF TRBJ2-4 . . TRBV6-5
TGTGCCAGCAGGCAGGGACAGGGGAACACCGGGGAGCTGTTTTTT CASRQGQGNTGELFF TRBJ2-2 . TRBD1 TRBV6-1
TGCAGTGCTATCTCCGCGCGCGGGTCGGGCTACGAGCAGTACTTC CSAISARGSGYEQYF TRBJ2-7 . . TRBV20-1
TGTGCCAGCAGTGCCACCGGATTTCAAGAGACCCAGTACTTC CASSATGFQETQYF TRBJ2-5 few . TRBV6-1
TGTGCCAGCAGCTTACGATACTTAGGGACAGCTGACTACAATGAGCAGTTCTTC CASSLRYLGTADYNEQFF TRBJ2-1 many TRBD1 TRBV7-9
TGCAGTGCTAAACCGGGCCTCAAGAATTCACCCCTCCACTTT CSAKPGLKNSPLHF TRBJ1-6 few . TRBV20-1
TGCGCCAGCAGCTCAGGACTAGCGGGGTTTAGCGATACGCAGTATTTT CASSSGLAGFSDTQYF TRBJ2-3 . TRBD2 TRBV5-1
TGCAGTGCTAGAGAACTAGCGGGATCCAAAAACATTCAGTACTTC CSARELAGSKNIQYF TRBJ2-4 few TRBD2 TRBV20-1
TGTGCCAGCAGCTTCGAGAGGAACACTGAAGCTTTCTTT CASSFERNTEAFF TRBJ1-1 few . TRBV7-9
TGCAGTGAAACGAGGGGTAATGAGCAGTTCTTC CSETRGNEQFF TRBJ2-1 few . TRBV20-1
TGTGCCAGCAGTTATGTTAGGGGTCGGAACACCGGGGAGCTGTTTTTT CASSYVRGRNTGELFF TRBJ2-2 . . TRBV6-2/TRBV6-3